The 8 T cell receptor beta chains presented below share a single source sample, sequenced in a study of human T cells and chemical hapten exposure. Documented time point: patch test 2, 6 weeks after DPC sensitization. Treatment in this sample: therapeutic diphenylcyclopropenone sensitization with weekly scalp DPC. A single record per CDR3 protein comes from TCRdb applying MiXCR to the RACE reads. This sample has roughly 100,000 distinct CDR3 sequences, with around 9.3% found just once. The source material was whole blood, sampled in connection with sensitization to the hapten diphenylcyclopropenone (DPC). The receptors come from a middle-aged woman with alopecia areata. Some clones in this sample may be carry-over from other donors' samples.

This clonotype was found many times. V is TRBV6-4 and J is TRBJ2-1; a possible D gene is TRBD2 (6 bases). Trimming pared 2 bases from V and 4 bases from J, leaving 12 bases between. CDR1 and CDR2 from the germline V gene are MRHNA and SNTAGT. The CDR3 contains 15 residues. The DNA of the CDR3 is TGTGCCAGCAGTGACGCGGAGGGAGCTTACAATGAGCAGTTCTTC. Amino acids: CASSDAEGAYNEQFF.

This clonotype was counted a few times. The rearrangement uses TRBV18 and TRBJ1-5; 9 bases match TRBD1. Germline V CDR1 and CDR2: KGHSH, LQKENI. This CDR3 region has 17 residues. The V segment lost 3 bases and the J segment 0 bases; nucleotides outside the gene matches: 6. In DNA, the CDR3 is TGTGCCAGCTCACCCCAACAGGGGGCTGGTAGCAATCAGCCCCAGCATTTT. Translation gives CASSPQQGAGSNQPQHF.

Ten or more counts support this clonotype. The chain joins TRBV20-1 to TRBJ1-1; D perhaps matches TRBD1 (6 bases). The CDR3 loop spans 14 amino acids. Trimming pared 3 bases from V and 1 base from J, leaving 12 bases between. Per the germline V gene, CDR1 is DFQATT and CDR2 is SNEGSKA (reference sequence). CDR3: CSARTGHPNTEAFF. The DNA of the CDR3 is TGCAGTGCTAGGACGGGACACCCGAACACTGAAGCTTTCTTT.

This clonotype was seen ten or more times. The gene calls are TRBV28 and TRBJ1-2; D possibly corresponds to TRBD1 (6 bases). Germline CDR1 MDHEN, CDR2 SYDVKM. CDR3 length: 13 amino acids. With 2 bases removed from V and 2 bases from J, the gap between germline ends came to 6 bases. CDR3 DNA: TGTGCCAGCAGTTTAGACAGGAACTATGGCTACACCTTC. Its protein is CASSLDRNYGYTF.

This chain uses TRBV20-1 with TRBJ1-2; tentative D call: TRBD1 (5 bases). Germline-derived CDR1 and CDR2 are DFQATT and SNEGSKA (reference sequence). Trimming took 1 base from V and 4 from J, leaving 13 bases between them. The CDR3 consists of 14 residues. Written as DNA, the CDR3 is TGCAGTGCTAGAGTGGGGACCGCGTCCTATGGCTACACCTTC. It is translated as CSARVGTASYGYTF.

This clonotype was seen a few times. The chain links TRBV29-1 to TRBJ2-3, with D possibly matching TRBD2 (6 bases). The CDR3 consists of 15 residues. The germline gives CDR1 SQVTM, CDR2 ANQGSEA. Trimming took 7 bases from V and 0 from J, leaving 17 bases between them. CDR3 in DNA: TGCAGCGCAACCCCTGGGACTTCTAGCACAGATACGCAGTATTTT. Translated: CSATPGTSSTDTQYF.

The rearrangement uses TRBV7-2 and TRBJ2-3; D not certain. The V end lost 3 bases, the J end lost 2 bases, and 3 bases lay between the germline ends. The germline V gene has CDR1 SGHTA and CDR2 FQGNSA. The length of the CDR3 is 12 residues. CDR3 loop: CASSLYTDTQYF. Written as DNA, the CDR3 is TGTGCCAGCAGCTTGTACACAGATACGCAGTATTTT. Complete variable domain (other parts from reference TRBV7-2 and TRBJ2-3): GAGVSQSPSNKVTEKGKDVELRCDPISGHTALYWYRQSLGQGLEFLIYFQGNSAPDKSGLPSDRFSAERTGGSVSTLTIQRTQQEDSAVYLCASSLYTDTQYFGPGTRLTVL.

J is TRBJ2-3 and V is TRBV12-3 or TRBV12-4; TRBD2 matches 7 bases. V dropped 8 bases and J dropped 9; count of bases not matched to a gene: 14. The CDR3 spans 14 residues. The CDR3 DNA sequence: TGTGCCAGCGCCCCGTCCCATACCGGGGGGACGCAGTATTTT. As protein: CASAPSHTGGTQYF.